This record looks at one TCR beta chain sequence and its context. Its antigen is not known. The sample originates from a study of human T cells and chemical hapten exposure. As for the study in general: Doses of diphenylcyclopropenone went to the patients' scalps weekly throughout the approximately 22-week study. Per-sample TCR yield variability stemmed mainly from small pooled library volume differences. Whole-study results and caveats: There were significantly more large CDR3 similarity clusters among expanded TCRs than among controls.

The CDR3 length is 14 residues. J was trimmed by 6 bases and V by 4 bases; bases with no gene match: 5. Germline V gene sequence: CDR1 DFQATT, CDR2 SNEGSKA (reference sequence). Time point: pre-sensitization, week 0. As to treatment: therapeutic diphenylcyclopropenone sensitization with weekly scalp DPC. In TCRdb, the RACE reads were re-called with MiXCR into one record per CDR3 protein. The table shows 270,000 or so distinct CDR3 sequences, with 7.5% to 8% occurring only once. V and J are TRBV20-1 and TRBJ2-7; TRBD2 matches 14 bases. Sequenced material: whole blood, taken in connection with sensitization to the hapten diphenylcyclopropenone (DPC). The receptor was derived from a man aged 18 to 30 with alopecia areata. Some clones in this sample may be carry-over from other donors' samples. CDR3 amino acids: CSATGLAGALEQYF. As DNA, the CDR3 is TGCAGTGCTACGGGACTAGCGGGGGCTCTCGAGCAGTACTTC.